This entry lists 17 T cell receptor beta chains sequenced from one sample in a study of shared clonotypes between healthy human individuals. Data came from immunoSEQ multiplex PCR; TCRdb stores just in-frame clones and leaves some out. The sample carries roughly 2.1 million clones, approximately 94% recorded once. CD45RO-negative CD8 cells positively selected for CCR7 made up the naive population, which excluded terminally differentiated effector memory CD45RA+ cells. Material for sequencing was naive CD8+ T cells from PBMCs. The receptors were sampled from a man younger than 35 in good health. Some clones in this sample may be carry-over from other donors' samples.

This rearrangement joins TRBV29-1 to TRBJ2-1; no firm D call. The CDR3 spans 10 residues. Trimming removed 4 bases at V and 10 bases at J, with 8 bases between. In germline, CDR1 is SQVTM, CDR2 ANQGSEA. CDR3 in DNA: TGCAGCGTTGGAGACTGGGAGCAGTTCTTC. Protein: CSVGDWEQFF.

The CDR3 DNA is TGTGCCAGCAGTTTAATGACAGGGCCTAACACTGAAGCTTTCTTT. This codes for CASSLMTGPNTEAFF. The chain couples TRBV6-5 to TRBJ1-1, with 7 bases lining up with TRBD1. Germline V gene sequence: CDR1 MNHEY, CDR2 SVGAGI. The CDR3 has 15 residues. The trim removed 4 bases at V and 2 bases at J, leaving 7 bases unmatched.

CDR3 sequence reads: CATGSGQVYNEQFF. CDR3 nucleotide sequence: TGTGCCACTGGATCGGGACAGGTCTACAATGAGCAGTTCTTC. V and J are TRBV15 and TRBJ2-1; TRBD1 aligns across 8 bases. The CDR3 runs to 14 residues. CDR1 is LNHNV and CDR2 is YYDKDF in the germline V gene (reference sequence). Germline trimming cut 9 bases from V and 3 bases from J; bases unmatched to any gene: 7.

The chain employs TRBV29-1 and TRBJ2-7; TRBD1 matches at 7 bases. The germline V gene has CDR1 SQVTM and CDR2 ANQGSEA. The CDR3 consists of 16 residues. V dropped 4 bases and J dropped 0; count of bases not matched to a gene: 12. The CDR3 region is CSVVGWAGTVSYEQYF. CDR3 bases: TGCAGCGTTGTTGGGTGGGCCGGGACAGTCTCCTACGAGCAGTACTTC.

This chain joins TRBV15 and TRBJ2-7; D gene uncertain. Germline V gene sequence: CDR1 LNHNV, CDR2 YYDKDF (reference sequence). There are 12 residues in the CDR3. Trimming cost V 4 bases and J 6 bases, with 10 bases left between them. The CDR3 sequence: CATSITLGEQYF. DNA for the CDR3: TGTGCCACCAGCATAACACTGGGCGAGCAGTACTTC.

In the case of this clone: Other DNA sequences in this specimen translate into the identical CDR3. The chain recombines TRBV6-5 with TRBJ2-7; D is uncertain. CDR1 MNHEY and CDR2 SVGAGI come from the germline V gene. The CDR3 loop spans 14 amino acids. Deletions cut 2 bases from V and 0 bases from J, with 8 bases between. Here the CDR3 reads CASSYLGGSYEQYF. The CDR3 nucleotides read TGTGCCAGCAGTTACCTAGGTGGCTCCTACGAGCAGTACTTC.

V and J are TRBV7-8 and TRBJ2-5; TRBD1 aligns across 8 bases. Germline values: CDR1 SGHVS, CDR2 FQNEAQ. The CDR3 has 20 residues. With 8 bases clipped from V and 5 bases from J, the junction kept 28 bases outside the gene matches. CDR3 amino acids: CASSPPTPGTGGREGETQYF. CDR3 coding DNA: TGTGCCAGCTCCCCCCCCACCCCCGGGACAGGAGGGCGTGAGGGGGAGACCCAGTACTTC.

V is TRBV5-6 and J is TRBJ2-3, with 14 bases lining up with TRBD2. V was clipped by 4 bases and J by 6 bases; unmatched bases: 7. The germline V gene has CDR1 SGHDT and CDR2 YYEEEE. There are 16 residues in the CDR3. CDR3 residues: CASSLGTSGSLDTQYF. CDR3 nucleotides: TGTGCCAGCAGCCTAGGGACTAGCGGGAGTCTGGATACGCAGTATTTT. The full variable domain, completed using reference TRBV5-6 and TRBJ2-3, is DAGVTQSPTHLIKTRGQQVTLRCSPKSGHDTVSWYQQALGQGPQFIFQYYEEEERQRGNFPDRFSGHQFPNYSSELNVNALLLGDSALYLCASSLGTSGSLDTQYFGPGTRLTVL.

The rearrangement uses TRBV28 and TRBJ1-4; unclear D gene. CDR3 size: 12 residues. Germline V CDR1 and CDR2: MDHEN, SYDVKM. The germline V and J ends were trimmed by 5 bases and 8 bases, with 9 bases remaining between them. The CDR3 DNA sequence: TGTGCCAGCAGTCGTTACGTAGAAAAACTGTTTTTT. Its translation is CASSRYVEKLFF.

This rearrangement joins TRBV7-2 to TRBJ2-7; tentative D call: TRBD2 (6 bases). The V gene's germline CDR1 is SGHTA and CDR2 FQGNSA. The germline V and J ends were trimmed by 5 bases and 5 bases, with 13 bases remaining between them. This CDR3 comprises 13 residues. The CDR3, as DNA: TGTGCCAGCAGCCACTGGGGGGAACACGAGCAGTACTTC. Amino acids: CASSHWGEHEQYF. The variable domain in full, with the rest retrieved from reference TRBV7-2 and TRBJ2-7, is GAGVSQSPSNKVTEKGKDVELRCDPISGHTALYWYRQSLGQGLEFLIYFQGNSAPDKSGLPSDRFSAERTGGSVSTLTIQRTQQEDSAVYLCASSHWGEHEQYFGPGTRLTVT.

This chain uses TRBV7-8 with TRBJ2-7; 8 nucleotides align to TRBD2. The junction had 9 bases not matched to a gene; V was cut back by 3 bases and J by 5 bases. CDR1 is SGHVS and CDR2 is FQNEAQ in the germline V gene. The CDR3 loop spans 15 amino acids. The CDR3 here is CASSLGAAGDNEQYF. The DNA for the CDR3 is TGTGCCAGCAGCTTGGGGGCAGCGGGAGATAACGAGCAGTACTTC. The full variable domain, its missing parts supplied by reference TRBV7-8 and TRBJ2-7, is GAGVSQSPRYKVAKRGQDVALRCDPISGHVSLFWYQQALGQGPEFLTYFQNEAQLDKSGLPSDRFFAERPEGSVSTLKIQRTQQEDSAVYLCASSLGAAGDNEQYFGPGTRLTVT.

V and J are TRBV6-5 and TRBJ1-1; D is uncertain. This CDR3 spans 13 amino acids. CDR1 MNHEY and CDR2 SVGAGI come from the germline V gene. V was trimmed by 0 bases and J by 7 bases, leaving 9 bases between them. The CDR3 bases are TGTGCCAGCAGTTACTCAACGACGGGTGAAGCTTTCTTT. Protein sequence: CASSYSTTGEAFF.

J is TRBJ2-7 and V is TRBV2, with D perhaps matching TRBD1 (6 bases). Germline V gene sequence: CDR1 SNHLY, CDR2 FYNNEI. V was trimmed by 10 bases and J by 0 bases, leaving 16 bases between them. The CDR3 sequence is 14 residues long. The CDR3 DNA is TGTGCCACCCGGACAGACTCAATCTCCTACGAGCAGTACTTC. The encoded protein is CATRTDSISYEQYF.

The chain couples TRBV6-4 to TRBJ1-6; D remains unclear. The CDR3 totals 14 residues. Looked up from germline, CDR1 is MRHNA and CDR2 is SNTAGT. V was trimmed by 0 bases and J by 6 bases, leaving 6 bases between them. CDR3 protein: CASSDSWGNSPLHF. The CDR3 DNA follows: TGTGCCAGCAGTGACTCCTGGGGTAATTCACCCCTCCACTTT.

The V and J genes are TRBV29-1 and TRBJ2-3, with D unclear. The CDR3 is 13 amino acids. Germline CDR1 SQVTM, CDR2 ANQGSEA. Trimming removed 8 bases from V and 4 bases from J, with 16 bases in between. This CDR3 reads CSPSGYDADTQYF. CDR3 DNA sequence: TGCAGCCCCAGTGGCTACGACGCAGATACGCAGTATTTT.

The chain joins TRBV7-3 to TRBJ2-3, with 9 bases aligning to TRBD2. Losses at the gene ends were 5 bases for V and 4 bases for J; bases not matched to a gene: 1. Germline V gene data show CDR1 as SGHTA and CDR2 as FQGTGA. This CDR3 has 13 amino acids. The CDR3 is CASSASGADTQYF. CDR3 nucleotides: TGTGCCAGCAGCGCTAGCGGGGCAGATACGCAGTATTTT.

The J gene is TRBJ2-7, the V gene TRBV25-1; D is unclear. The CDR3 consists of 12 residues. V lost 2 bases, J lost 2 bases, and 4 bases lay in between. In germline, CDR1 is MGHDK, CDR2 SYGVNS. The CDR3 reads CASSEGTYEQYF. The CDR3 bases are TGTGCCAGCAGTGAAGGGACCTACGAGCAGTACTTC.